The 24 T cell receptor beta chains in this list originate from one sample, sequenced in a study of T-cell reconstitution after alpha-beta-depleted transplantation in children. The TCRbeta library incorporated unique molecular identifiers. TCRdb fed the PCR reads into MiXCR, producing one record per CDR3 protein. Here the sample spans about 600,000 distinct CDR3 sequences, roughly 23% being singletons. The material sequenced was PBMCs, mostly from graft donor cells, taken 360 days after TCRalphabeta/CD19-depleted stem cell transplant. The receptors shown here come from a boy younger than two who had a stem cell transplant for acute myeloid leukemia, so the T cells may come from the graft donor.

This chain connects TRBV10-3 to TRBJ1-1; possible D gene TRBD1, 5 bases. The CDR3 is made up of 15 amino acids. Trimming stripped 3 bases from V and 5 bases from J, with 16 bases between. CDR1 and CDR2 from the germline V gene are ENHRY and SYGVKD. CDR3 in DNA: TGTGCCATCAGTGACCCCCACGCGGGGGTGACTGAAGCTTTCTTT. Translation gives CAISDPHAGVTEAFF.

The rearrangement links TRBV10-3 to TRBJ2-5; D is undetermined. The CDR3 sequence is 11 residues long. From germline, CDR1 is ENHRY and CDR2 SYGVKD. Trimming took 10 bases from V and 3 from J, leaving 9 bases between them. CDR3 in amino acids: CATSLKETQYF. The CDR3 DNA is TGTGCCACGAGCCTTAAAGAGACCCAGTACTTC.

This clonotype has only a few counts. The V call is TRBV7-3, the J call TRBJ2-1; 9 nucleotides agree with TRBD1. This CDR3 comprises 15 residues. From germline, CDR1 is SGHTA and CDR2 FQGTGA. V trimming: 4 bases; J trimming: 5 bases; junction bases outside the gene matches: 6. CDR3 protein: CASSSNTGGHNEQFF. The CDR3 nucleotides are TGTGCCAGCAGCTCCAATACAGGGGGCCACAATGAGCAGTTCTTC.

This clonotype came up a few times. This chain uses TRBV7-2 with TRBJ1-5; D perhaps matches TRBD1 (5 bases). There are 13 residues in the CDR3. CDR1 and CDR2 from the germline V gene are SGHTA and FQGNSA. The V and J ends lost 6 bases and 4 bases respectively, with 10 bases between them. The CDR3 loop is CASSVQVNQPQHF. The CDR3 DNA follows: TGTGCCAGCAGTGTACAGGTTAATCAGCCCCAGCATTTT.

The chain carries TRBV18 and TRBJ1-3; D remains ambiguous. V dropped 3 bases and J dropped 0 bases, with 6 bases sitting between them. The V gene's germline CDR1 is KGHSH and CDR2 LQKENI. The CDR3 spans 14 residues. The CDR3 coding sequence is TGTGCCAGCTCACCTGACCCCTCTGGAAACACCATATATTTT. Encoded protein: CASSPDPSGNTIYF.

The genes are TRBV6-1 and TRBJ1-1; TRBD1 is a possible D gene (5 bases). The CDR3 length is 14 residues. Trimming cost V 4 bases and J 0 bases, with 9 bases left between them. Germline values: CDR1 MNHNS, CDR2 SASEGT. Here the CDR3 reads CASSARDVNTEAFF. CDR3 nucleotides: TGTGCCAGCAGTGCCAGGGATGTGAACACTGAAGCTTTCTTT.

The table lists this clonotype with many counts. The gene calls are TRBV20-1 and TRBJ1-2; a possible D gene is TRBD1 (6 bases). V lost 0 bases, J lost 7 bases, and 15 bases lay in between. The CDR3 contains 14 residues. CDR1 and CDR2 (germline): DFQATT, SNEGSKA (reference sequence). This CDR3 is CSARDSEQGVGYTF. DNA of the CDR3: TGCAGTGCTAGAGATTCGGAACAGGGCGTTGGCTACACCTTC.

This clonotype was found many times. The J gene is TRBJ2-4, the V gene TRBV25-1; 7 nucleotides match TRBD1. Germline assignment: CDR1 MGHDK and CDR2 SYGVNS. The CDR3 runs 15 residues. Trimming removed 7 bases from V and 3 bases from J; junction bases left unmatched: 9. The CDR3 is CASKGGRAGKNIQYF. CDR3 in DNA: TGTGCCAGCAAAGGGGGCAGGGCAGGCAAAAACATTCAGTACTTC.

The V and J genes are TRBV20-1 and TRBJ2-2, with D possibly matching TRBD1 (6 bases). V lost 3 bases to trimming and J lost 4 bases, with 9 bases between them. This CDR3 region has 13 residues. Germline lookup yields CDR1 DFQATT and CDR2 SNEGSKA (reference sequence). As DNA, the CDR3 is TGCAGTGCTAGGAGGGGGACCACCGGGGAGCTGTTTTTT. This encodes CSARRGTTGELFF.

The CDR3 loop reads CASSLGAGRQNIQYF. Written as DNA, the CDR3 is TGTGCCAGCAGCCTAGGGGCCGGGAGGCAAAACATTCAGTACTTC. The rearrangement links TRBV7-7 to TRBJ2-4; 7 bases align to TRBD2. The CDR3 sequence is 15 residues long. V gave up 5 bases and J gave up 5 bases; unmatched junction bases: 9. The germline CDR1 and CDR2 sequences are SSHAT and FNYEAQ (reference sequence).

There are a few counts of this clonotype. The chain combines TRBV25-1 with TRBJ2-7; TRBD1 aligns across 9 bases. In germline, CDR1 is MGHDK, CDR2 SYGVNS. The junction had 7 bases not matched to a gene; V was cut back by 3 bases and J by 1 base. This CDR3 region has 16 residues. In nucleotides, the CDR3 is TGTGCCAGCAGTGATCGCTCCGGGACAGGGTCCTACGAGCAGTACTTC. Translated, it gives CASSDRSGTGSYEQYF.

The rearrangement links TRBV7-2 to TRBJ2-2; D is ambiguous. This CDR3 has 15 residues. Germline-derived CDR1 and CDR2 are SGHTA and FQGNSA. Trimming left V 6 bases short and J 2 bases short, with 13 bases between. CDR3 loop: CASSSGPVNTGELFF. In DNA, the CDR3 is TGTGCCAGCAGTTCAGGCCCTGTTAACACCGGGGAGCTGTTTTTT.

This rearrangement joins TRBV12-3 or TRBV12-4 to TRBJ2-4; D gene ambiguous. Trimming removed 7 bases at V and 0 bases at J, with 10 bases between. The CDR3 consists of 14 residues. Here the CDR3 reads CASTQTGAKNIQYF. DNA for the CDR3: TGTGCCAGCACCCAGACTGGAGCCAAAAACATTCAGTACTTC.

This clonotype has a handful of counts. V gene TRBV10-3 combines with J gene TRBJ1-4, with a weak D call TRBD1 (5 bases). Germline lookup yields CDR1 ENHRY and CDR2 SYGVKD. The CDR3 has 14 amino acids. Between the trimmed V and J ends, which lost 8 bases and 8 bases, there was a span of 18 bases. In DNA form, the CDR3 reads TGTGCCATCGCACCGGGACGGGAGTTCGAAAAACTGTTTTTT. This sequence encodes CAIAPGREFEKLFF.

This clonotype was picked up many times. V usage is TRBV18 and J usage is TRBJ2-5; D uncertain. V shed 8 bases and J shed 5 bases, with 9 bases lying between them. In germline, CDR1 is KGHSH, CDR2 LQKENI. This CDR3 comprises 11 residues. CDR3 coding DNA: TGTGCCAGCCGGAATACGGAGACCCAGTACTTC. Translating it yields CASRNTETQYF.

V is TRBV5-6 and J is TRBJ2-5, with 7 bases matching TRBD2. Germline V gives CDR1 SGHDT, CDR2 YYEEEE. The CDR3 extends over 17 amino acids. The junction had 11 bases not matched to a gene; V was cut back by 0 bases and J by 3 bases. This CDR3 reads CASSLGGSGEFKETQYF. Written as DNA, the CDR3 is TGTGCCAGCAGCTTGGGGGGCAGCGGGGAGTTTAAAGAGACCCAGTACTTC.

The rearrangement links TRBV4-1 to TRBJ2-1, with no clear D. The germline V gene has CDR1 MGHRA and CDR2 YSYEKL. The ends were cut back, 3 bases at V and 5 bases at J, with 5 bases in the middle. CDR3 length equals 12 residues. The DNA for the CDR3 is TGCGCCAGCAGCCAGTTACACAATGAGCAGTTCTTC. Its translation is CASSQLHNEQFF.

This chain uses TRBV3-1 with TRBJ2-5; D might be TRBD1 or TRBD2, each matching 6 bases. CDR1 and CDR2 (germline): LGHDT, YNNKEL (reference sequence). V lost 5 bases to trimming and J lost 5 bases, with 18 bases between them. The CDR3 contains 15 residues. The CDR3 DNA follows: TGTGCCAGCAGCTCCAGACTGGGGGGCTACGAGACCCAGTACTTC. Its protein product is CASSSRLGGYETQYF.

This clonotype was recorded at least ten times. This chain links TRBV20-1 with TRBJ2-1; TRBD1 aligns across 9 bases. J gave up 5 bases and V 3 bases, and 5 bases lay outside the gene matches. The CDR3 covers 14 residues. Germline V lookup: CDR1 DFQATT, CDR2 SNEGSKA (reference sequence). CDR3 in amino acids: CSASPGQGHNEQFF. The CDR3 nucleotides are TGCAGTGCTAGCCCGGGACAGGGCCACAATGAGCAGTTCTTC.

This clonotype occurred a few times. The rearrangement uses TRBV20-1 and TRBJ1-1; 8 bases map to TRBD1. The CDR3 length is 13 residues. Germline CDR1 and CDR2: DFQATT and SNEGSKA (reference sequence). Losses at the gene ends were 6 bases for V and 1 base for J; bases not matched to a gene: 4. This chain's CDR3 is CSAPGQANTEAFF. CDR3 DNA: TGCAGTGCGCCGGGACAGGCGAACACTGAAGCTTTCTTT.

In this sample, this clonotype turned up a few times. The chain links TRBV12-3 or TRBV12-4 to TRBJ1-6; the D gene is possibly TRBD1 (6 bases). Trimming took 4 bases from V and 7 from J, leaving 14 bases between them. This CDR3 has 15 amino acids. CDR3 coding DNA: TGTGCCAGCAGTTCTTACAGGGAGGTGAATTCACCCCTCCACTTT. Its translation is CASSSYREVNSPLHF.

The chain employs TRBV20-1 and TRBJ2-5, with D perhaps matching TRBD2 (5 bases). V dropped 6 bases and J dropped 1 base, with 12 bases sitting between them. This CDR3 has 13 residues. Germline CDR1 reads DFQATT; CDR2 reads SNEGSKA (reference sequence). The CDR3 spells CSARGRFQETQYF. Here the CDR3 DNA reads TGCAGTGCCCGGGGTCGATTCCAAGAGACCCAGTACTTC.

For this clonotype: One base away lies a much larger clone, so this may be a sequencing read error. This chain joins TRBV7-2 and TRBJ1-6; maybe TRBD1 (6 bases). This CDR3 is 15 amino acids long. The germline V gene has CDR1 SGHTA and CDR2 FQGNSA. Trimming cost V 3 bases and J 7 bases, with 13 bases left between them. Written as DNA, the CDR3 is TGTGCCAGCAGCTTGGGGTGTACAGGGAATTCACCCCTCCACTTT. It specifies CASSLGCTGNSPLHF.

This clonotype was found a few times. The chain has TRBV12-3 or TRBV12-4 and TRBJ2-3, with 7 bases lining up with TRBD2. The length of the CDR3 is 12 residues. The trim removed 10 bases at V and 6 bases at J, leaving 7 bases unmatched. CDR3 residues: CATSGVKDTQYF. In DNA, the CDR3 is TGTGCCACCAGCGGGGTCAAGGATACGCAGTATTTT.